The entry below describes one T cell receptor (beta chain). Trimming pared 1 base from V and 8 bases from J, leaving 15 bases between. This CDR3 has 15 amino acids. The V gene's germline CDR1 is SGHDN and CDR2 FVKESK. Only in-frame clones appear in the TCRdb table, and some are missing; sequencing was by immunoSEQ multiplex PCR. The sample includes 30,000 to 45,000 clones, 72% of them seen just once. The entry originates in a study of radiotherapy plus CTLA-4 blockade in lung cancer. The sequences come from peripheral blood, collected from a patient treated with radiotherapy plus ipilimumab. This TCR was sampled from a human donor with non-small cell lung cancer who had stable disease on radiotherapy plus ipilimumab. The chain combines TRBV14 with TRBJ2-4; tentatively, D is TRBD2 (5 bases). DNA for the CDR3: TGTGCCAGCAGCCAAGTTGGATCCGGGATGGACATTCAGTACTTC. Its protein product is CASSQVGSGMDIQYF.